This TCR beta chain is drawn from a study of blood T cell repertoires in COVID-19. Study at large: Sites in the United States, Italy and Spain provided acute and convalescent COVID-19 samples. T cells, B-cell-depleted T cells, or PBMCs supplied cDNA or gDNA.

Original data processing: Reference gene primer amplification yielded estimated nucleated cell counts. Libraries were prepared by immunoSEQ multiplex PCR; TCRdb keeps only in-frame clonotypes and omits some of them. V and J calls and clone size are copied from that table; D and trimming were computed from the DNA. The repertoire consists of approximately 250,000 clones, with 84% occurring once and the leading ten covering around 9.2%. This TCR derives from a human donor in a cohort sampled during active COVID-19. Sequences were obtained from peripheral blood.

The CDR3 spells CASSLLTTPTNRPYEQYF. Written as DNA, the CDR3 is TGTGCCAGCAGCTTATTGACGACCCCTACTAACCGACCCTACGAGCAGTACTTC. The rearrangement links TRBV7-9 to TRBJ2-7; D is unclear. CDR3 length: 18 residues. Germline loops: CDR1 SEHNR, CDR2 FQNEAQ (reference sequence). V was shortened by 2 bases and J by 2 bases, with 22 bases between the two germline ends. The complete variable domain, with remaining parts taken from reference TRBV7-9 and TRBJ2-7, reads DTGVSQNPRHKITKRGQNVTFRCDPISEHNRLYWYRQTLGQGPEFLTYFQNEAQLEKSRLLSDRFSAERPKGSFSTLEIQRTEQGDSAMYLCASSLLTTPTNRPYEQYFGPGTRLTVT.